This T cell receptor (beta chain) was sequenced during a study of blood T cell repertoires in COVID-19. With V trimmed by 4 bases and J by 3 bases, 4 bases remained unmatched. Germline CDR1 SGHRS, CDR2 YFSETQ. There are 14 residues in the CDR3. Sequencing was performed with immunoSEQ multiplex PCR; in TCRdb, only in-frame clones are kept and a portion is missing. The data show about 240,000 clones, with roughly 80% seen just once and roughly 3.4% held by the top ten. The clonotype was recovered from a woman between 18 and 30 years old with acute or convalescent COVID-19. The chain combines TRBV5-1 with TRBJ2-1; TRBD1 aligns across 7 bases. Sequenced input: peripheral blood. CDR3 protein: CASSLGQSYNEQFF. The DNA of the CDR3 is TGCGCCAGCAGCCTGGGACAGAGCTACAATGAGCAGTTCTTC. Variable domain in full (rest from reference TRBV5-1 and TRBJ2-1): KAGVTQTPRYLIKTRGQQVTLSCSPISGHRSVSWYQQTPGQGLQFLFEYFSETQRNKGNFPGRFSGRQFSNSRSEMNVSTLELGDSALYLCASSLGQSYNEQFFGPGTRLTVL.